The clone carrying this TCR beta chain has only a few counts. These data come from a study of Graves' ophthalmopathy and Graves' hyperthyroidism. Amplifying from RNA transcripts, the study obtained TCR beta CDR3 regions. The workflow started with a first-round RT-PCR run with HTBI primers and then moved on to a second-round multiplex PCR. MiXCR was run by TCRdb on the multiplex PCR reads, yielding one entry per CDR3 protein. In the table there are about 1.2 million distinct CDR3 sequences, less than 45% of which are singletons. Per the germline V gene, CDR1 is LGHNT and CDR2 is FRNRAP. This CDR3 contains 12 residues. V lost 1 base to trimming and J lost 10 bases, with 10 bases between them.

The J gene is TRBJ2-5, the V gene TRBV12-5; weak D call: TRBD1 (5 bases). Sequenced sample: peripheral blood or thyroid tissue (not recorded which). The TCR sequence derives from an adult man with Graves' hyperthyroidism. The CDR3 loop is CASGLDEGDQYF. The CDR3 bases are TGTGCTAGTGGTTTGGATGAAGGGGACCAGTACTTC.